This T cell receptor beta chain was captured by sequencing in a study of cytomegalovirus exposure and HLA in healthy donors. Study-level information: Some 85 million unique TCRs, all from HLA-typed donors, were included in an early release of the data.

Donors counted as nominally healthy when sampled, yet unrecorded immune exposures were likely. PCR used 60 Vbeta primers and 13 Jbeta primers. Method: immunoSEQ multiplex PCR; TCRdb's copy keeps in-frame clones and lacks some. Of some 180,000 clones listed, 77% are singletons. This clonotype originated in an older woman in good health and CMV-seropositive. The source material was PBMCs.

The CDR3 DNA sequence: TGTGCCAGTAGTATAGAACCCCGGACAGGGAGATATAGCAATCAGCCCCAGCATTTT. This translates into CASSIEPRTGRYSNQPQHF. The chain links TRBV19 to TRBJ1-5, with TRBD1 matching 8 bases. The germline gives CDR1 LNHDA, CDR2 SQIVND (reference sequence). This CDR3 contains 19 residues. With 0 bases clipped from V and 0 bases from J, the junction kept 10 bases outside the gene matches.